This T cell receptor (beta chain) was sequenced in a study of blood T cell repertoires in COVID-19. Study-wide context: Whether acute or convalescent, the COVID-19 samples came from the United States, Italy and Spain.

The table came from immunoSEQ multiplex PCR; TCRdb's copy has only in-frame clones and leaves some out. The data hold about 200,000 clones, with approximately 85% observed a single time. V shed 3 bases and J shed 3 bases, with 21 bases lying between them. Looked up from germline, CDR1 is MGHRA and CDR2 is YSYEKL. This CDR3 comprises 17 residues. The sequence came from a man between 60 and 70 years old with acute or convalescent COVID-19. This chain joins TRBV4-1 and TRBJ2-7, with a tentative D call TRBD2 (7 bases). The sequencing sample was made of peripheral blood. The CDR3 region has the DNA TGCGCCAGCAGCCAGCTCAAGGGGGGGCTAGCCCACTACGAGCAGTACTTC. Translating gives CASSQLKGGLAHYEQYF.